This T cell receptor beta chain comes out of a study of monozygotic twins with inflammatory bowel disease. Template switching added UMIs carrying a 6-nucleotide sample barcode. With the 5' RACE reads reprocessed, TCRdb shows one record per CDR3 protein and no DNA. Listed are around 400,000 distinct CDR3 sequences; roughly 2.5% falls within the top ten. Germline CDR1 and CDR2: SGHRS and YFSETQ. CDR3 length: 15 residues. Researchers isolated total RNA from whole blood without sorting T cells. The sequencing input was blood. The TCR sequence derives from a human donor with ulcerative colitis or Crohn's disease, or a healthy co-twin of an affected twin (not recorded which). This chain uses TRBV5-1 with TRBJ1-2. The chain's CDR3 is CASSLEVGANYGYTF.